The entry below gives a single T cell receptor beta chain sequence along with its context. What this receptor recognizes is not known. No qualities accompany the bases; no much larger clone lies one base away. The data were taken from a study of response to subunit inactivated influenza vaccine (dated by TCRdb to 2016 to 2019). Study-level background: Deep quantitative T cell receptor repertoire profiling was used in the study to track responses to a trivalent subunit inactivated influenza vaccine.

Broad study findings and their caveats: It was suggested by the authors that each seasonal influenza vaccination may recruit only a limited number of new T cells.

The method behind the library was RT-PCR. The run used an Illumina HiSeq 2500. TCRdb ran its own pipeline on the public reads, namely fastp trimming at Q25 and MiXCR clone calling, and kept in-frame beta chains. Under each unique CDR3 protein, matching rows form one entry showing the most common genes and DNA. For this sample the table gives about 150,000 distinct CDR3 sequences, of which about 11% were detected only once. The ten largest clones add up to roughly 33% of the sample. The source of this sequence is a man between 50 and 70 years old who received an inactivated influenza vaccine. Donor details come from another sample of the same person, matched by shared clones. The source material was CD8+ T cells sorted from PBMCs, sampled about 24 months after vaccination.

In nucleotides, the sequence is TGCGCCAGCAGCCAAGATCCCAGCGGGAGTGGAGAGACCCAGTACTTC. Its coded protein is CASSQDPSGSGETQYF. The V gene is TRBV4-3 and the J gene is TRBJ2-5; TRBD2 matches 8 bases in the middle. Per the germline V gene, LGHNA is the CDR1 and YSLEER is the CDR2. Including cysteine and phenylalanine, the CDR3 has 16 amino acids. Only the CDR3 DNA is retained, 48 bases long and in frame from the first base. The germline V end is reduced by 0 bases and the J end by 4 bases; junction bases left unmatched: 7.